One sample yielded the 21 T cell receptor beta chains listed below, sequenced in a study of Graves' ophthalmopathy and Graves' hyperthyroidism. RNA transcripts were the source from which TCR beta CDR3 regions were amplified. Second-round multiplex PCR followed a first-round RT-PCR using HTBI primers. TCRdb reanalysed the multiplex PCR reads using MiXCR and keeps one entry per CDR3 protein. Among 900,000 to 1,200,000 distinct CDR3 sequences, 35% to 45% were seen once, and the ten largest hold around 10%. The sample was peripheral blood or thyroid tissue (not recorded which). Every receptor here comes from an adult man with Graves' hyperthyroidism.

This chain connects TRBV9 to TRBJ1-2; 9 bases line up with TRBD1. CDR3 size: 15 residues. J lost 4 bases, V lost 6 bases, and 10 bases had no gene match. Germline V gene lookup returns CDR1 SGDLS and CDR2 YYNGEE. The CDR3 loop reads CASTAAGQGLYGYTF. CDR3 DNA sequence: TGTGCCAGCACCGCGGCAGGACAGGGGCTCTATGGCTACACCTTC.

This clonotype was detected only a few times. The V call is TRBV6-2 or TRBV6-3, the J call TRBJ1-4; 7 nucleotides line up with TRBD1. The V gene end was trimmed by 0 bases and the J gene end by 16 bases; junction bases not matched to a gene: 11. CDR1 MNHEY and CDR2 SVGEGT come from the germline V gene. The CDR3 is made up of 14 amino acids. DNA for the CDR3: TGTGCCAGCAGTTACTCGAGGAGTGGACAGGCAACGTTTTTT. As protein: CASSYSRSGQATFF.

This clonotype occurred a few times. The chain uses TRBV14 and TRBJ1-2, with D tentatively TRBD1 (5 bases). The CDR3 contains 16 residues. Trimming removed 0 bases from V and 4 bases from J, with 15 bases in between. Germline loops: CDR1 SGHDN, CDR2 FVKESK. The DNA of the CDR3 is TGTGCCAGCAGCCAAGATCCGGCCGGCAGGGTCTATGGCTACACCTTC. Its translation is CASSQDPAGRVYGYTF.

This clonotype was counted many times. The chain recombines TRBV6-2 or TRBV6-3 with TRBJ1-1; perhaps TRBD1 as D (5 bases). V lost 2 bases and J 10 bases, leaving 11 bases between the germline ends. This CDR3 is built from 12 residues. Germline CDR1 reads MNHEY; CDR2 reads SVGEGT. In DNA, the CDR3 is TGTGCCAGCAGTTACCCTGCAGGGAGAGCTTTCTTT. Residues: CASSYPAGRAFF.

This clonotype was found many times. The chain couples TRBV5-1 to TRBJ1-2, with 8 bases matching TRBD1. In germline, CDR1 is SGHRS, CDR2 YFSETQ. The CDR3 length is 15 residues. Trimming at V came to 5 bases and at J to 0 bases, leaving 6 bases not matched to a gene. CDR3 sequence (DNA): TGCGCCAGCAGAGCGGGACAGGAAGCTAACTATGGCTACACCTTC. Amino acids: CASRAGQEANYGYTF.

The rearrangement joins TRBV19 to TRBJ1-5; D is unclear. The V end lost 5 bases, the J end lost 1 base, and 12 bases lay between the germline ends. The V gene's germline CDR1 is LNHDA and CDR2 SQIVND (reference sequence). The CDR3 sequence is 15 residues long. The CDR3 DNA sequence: TGTGCCAGTAGTCTCCTCAGCCCGAGCAATCAGCCCCAGCATTTT. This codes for CASSLLSPSNQPQHF.

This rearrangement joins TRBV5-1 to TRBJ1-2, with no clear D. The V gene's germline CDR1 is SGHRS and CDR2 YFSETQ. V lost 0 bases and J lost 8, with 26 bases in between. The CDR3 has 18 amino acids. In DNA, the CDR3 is TGCGCCAGCAGCTTGGATAGTATGGTCAGGCAACCGTTGGGAGGCTACACCTTC. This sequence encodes CASSLDSMVRQPLGGYTF.

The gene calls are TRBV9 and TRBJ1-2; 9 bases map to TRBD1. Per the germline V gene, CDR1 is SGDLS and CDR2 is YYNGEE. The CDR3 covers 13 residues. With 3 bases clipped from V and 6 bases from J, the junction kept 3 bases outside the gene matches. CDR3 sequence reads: CASSARTGDGYTF. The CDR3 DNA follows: TGTGCCAGCAGCGCACGGACAGGGGATGGCTACACCTTC.

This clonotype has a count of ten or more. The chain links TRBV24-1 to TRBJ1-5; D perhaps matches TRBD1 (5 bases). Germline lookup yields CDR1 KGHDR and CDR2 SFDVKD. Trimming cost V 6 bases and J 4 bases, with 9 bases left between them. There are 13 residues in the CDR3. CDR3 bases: TGTGCCACCAGTCTGGGGGGAAATCAGCCCCAGCATTTT. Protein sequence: CATSLGGNQPQHF.

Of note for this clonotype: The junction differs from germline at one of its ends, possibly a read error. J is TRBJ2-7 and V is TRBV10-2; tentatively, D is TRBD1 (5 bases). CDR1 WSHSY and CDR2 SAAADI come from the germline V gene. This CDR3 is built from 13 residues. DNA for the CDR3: TGTGCCAGCAGAAACCCAGGGCGTGAGGAGCAGCACTTC. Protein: CASRNPGREEQHF.

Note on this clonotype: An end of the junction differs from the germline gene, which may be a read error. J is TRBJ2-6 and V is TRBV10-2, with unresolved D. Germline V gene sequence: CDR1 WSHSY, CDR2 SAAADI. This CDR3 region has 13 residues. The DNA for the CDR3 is TGCGCCAGCAGGAGCTCTGGGGTCAACGTCCTGACTTTC. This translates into CASRSSGVNVLTF.

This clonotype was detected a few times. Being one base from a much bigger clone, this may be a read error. The CDR3 bases are TGTGCCAGCAGCACCAAGGGACAGGATAATCAGCCCCAGCATTTT. Protein sequence: CASSTKGQDNQPQHF. The chain uses TRBV11-2 and TRBJ1-5, with 8 bases that match TRBD1. J gave up 4 bases and V 5 bases, and 7 bases lay outside the gene matches. The CDR3 runs to 15 residues. Germline V gene sequence: CDR1 SGHAT, CDR2 FQNNGV.

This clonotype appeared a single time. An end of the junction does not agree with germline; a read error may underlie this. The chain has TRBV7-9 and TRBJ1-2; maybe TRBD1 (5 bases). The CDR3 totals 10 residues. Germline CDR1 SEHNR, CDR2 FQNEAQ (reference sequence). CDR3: CASSLGGRSF. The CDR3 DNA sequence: TGTGCCAGCAGCTTAGGGGGACGCTCTTTC.

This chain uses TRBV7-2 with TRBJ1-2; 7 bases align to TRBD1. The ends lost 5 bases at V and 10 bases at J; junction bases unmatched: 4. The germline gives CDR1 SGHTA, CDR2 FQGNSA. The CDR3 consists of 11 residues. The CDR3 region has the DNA TGTGCCAGCAGCCCAGGGGGGGCCTACACCTTC. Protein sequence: CASSPGGAYTF.

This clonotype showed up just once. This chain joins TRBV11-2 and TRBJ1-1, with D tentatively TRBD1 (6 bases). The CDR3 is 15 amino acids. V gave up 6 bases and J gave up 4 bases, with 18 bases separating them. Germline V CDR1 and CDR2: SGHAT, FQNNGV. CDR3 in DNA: TGTGCCAGCAGACGCGACAGGTCCGGATTCACTGAAGCTTTCTTT. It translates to CASRRDRSGFTEAFF.

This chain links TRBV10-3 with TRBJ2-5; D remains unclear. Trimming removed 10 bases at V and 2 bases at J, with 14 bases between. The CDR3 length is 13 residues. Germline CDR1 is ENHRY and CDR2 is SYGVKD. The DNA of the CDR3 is TGTGCCAGTCGAATTTCCGGACAAGAGACCCAGTACTTC. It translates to CASRISGQETQYF.

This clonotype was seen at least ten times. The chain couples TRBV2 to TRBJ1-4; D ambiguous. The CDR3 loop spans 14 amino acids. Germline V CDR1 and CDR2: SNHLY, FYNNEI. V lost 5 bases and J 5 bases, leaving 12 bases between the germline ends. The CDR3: CASSSRRTNEKLFF. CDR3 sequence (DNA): TGTGCCAGCAGTTCAAGACGGACGAATGAAAAACTGTTTTTT.

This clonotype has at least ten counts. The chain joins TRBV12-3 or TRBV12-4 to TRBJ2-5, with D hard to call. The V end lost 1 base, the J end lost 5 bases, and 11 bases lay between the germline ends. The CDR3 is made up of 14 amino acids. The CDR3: CASSLGPIGETQYF. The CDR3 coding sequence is TGTGCCAGCAGTTTAGGACCAATAGGGGAGACCCAGTACTTC.

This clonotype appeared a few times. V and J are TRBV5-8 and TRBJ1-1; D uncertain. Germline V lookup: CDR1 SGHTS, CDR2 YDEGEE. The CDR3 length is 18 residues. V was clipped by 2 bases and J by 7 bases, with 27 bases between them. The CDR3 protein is CASSFGRFDWVGTDEAFF. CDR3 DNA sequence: TGTGCCAGCAGCTTTGGCAGGTTTGACTGGGTGGGTACGGATGAAGCTTTCTTT.

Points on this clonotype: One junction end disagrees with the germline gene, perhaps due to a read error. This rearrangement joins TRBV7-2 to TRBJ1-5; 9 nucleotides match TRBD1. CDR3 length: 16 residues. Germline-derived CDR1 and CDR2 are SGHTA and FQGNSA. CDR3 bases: TGTGCCAGCAGTTTAGCCTGGACAGGGGTTATGCAGCCCCAGCATTTT. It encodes CASSLAWTGVMQPQHF.

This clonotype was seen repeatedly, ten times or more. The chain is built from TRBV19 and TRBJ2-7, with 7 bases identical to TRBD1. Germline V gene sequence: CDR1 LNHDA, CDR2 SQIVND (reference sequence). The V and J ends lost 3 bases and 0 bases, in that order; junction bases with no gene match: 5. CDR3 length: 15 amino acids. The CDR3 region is CASSMGRDSSYEQYF. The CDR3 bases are TGTGCCAGTAGTATGGGCCGGGACAGCTCCTACGAGCAGTACTTC. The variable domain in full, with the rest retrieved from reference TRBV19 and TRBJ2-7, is DGGITQSPKYLFRKEGQNVTLSCEQNLNHDAMYWYRQDPGQGLRLIYYSQIVNDFQKGDIAEGYSVSREKKESFPLTVTSAQKNPTAFYLCASSMGRDSSYEQYFGPGTRLTVT.